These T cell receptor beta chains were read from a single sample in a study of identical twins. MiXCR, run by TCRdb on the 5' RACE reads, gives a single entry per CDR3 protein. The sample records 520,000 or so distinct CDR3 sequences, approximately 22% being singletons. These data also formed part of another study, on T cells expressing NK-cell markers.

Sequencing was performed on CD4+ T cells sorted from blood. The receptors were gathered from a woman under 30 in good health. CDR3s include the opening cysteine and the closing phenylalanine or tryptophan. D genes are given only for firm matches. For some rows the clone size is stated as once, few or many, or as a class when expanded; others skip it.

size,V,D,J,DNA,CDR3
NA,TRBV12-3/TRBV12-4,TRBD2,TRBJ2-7,TGTGCCAGCCAACTAGCGGGGACATCCTACGAGCAGTACTTC,CASQLAGTSYEQYF
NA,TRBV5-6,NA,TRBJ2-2,TGTGCCACTTCTGGAGGGAGCGGGGAGCTGTTTTTT,CATSGGSGELFF
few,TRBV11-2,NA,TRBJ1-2,TGTGCCAGCAGCTGGGGGGGGACTAACTATGGCTACACCTTC,CASSWGGTNYGYTF
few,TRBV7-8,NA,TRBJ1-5,TGTGCCAGCAGCTTAGGCGGGGGACTCAATCAGCCCCAGCATTTT,CASSLGGGLNQPQHF
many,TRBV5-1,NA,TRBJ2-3,TGCGCCAGCAGCTTGGCAGGCACACGCACAGATACGCAGTATTTT,CASSLAGTRTDTQYF
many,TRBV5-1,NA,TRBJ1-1,TGTGCCAGCAGTCCACGGACCGCGAACACTGAAGCTTTCTTT,CASSPRTANTEAFF
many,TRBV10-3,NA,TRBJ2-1,TGTGCCATCAGCCAAATAGGCGATGAGCAGTTCTTC,CAISQIGDEQFF
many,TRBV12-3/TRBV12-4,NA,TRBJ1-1,TGTGCCAGCAGAGGGGAAACTGAAGCTTTCTTT,CASRGETEAFF
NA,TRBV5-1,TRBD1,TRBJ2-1,TGCGCCAGCAGCTTGTTTCCGGGACAGCACAATGAGCAGTTCTTC,CASSLFPGQHNEQFF
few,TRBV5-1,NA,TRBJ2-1,TGCGCCAGCAGCTTCGCGACTCCGTACAATGAGCAGTTCTTC,CASSFATPYNEQFF
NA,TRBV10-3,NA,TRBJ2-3,TGTGCCATCAGTGAGTACGGACTCCCTAGCACAGATACGCAGTATTTT,CAISEYGLPSTDTQYF
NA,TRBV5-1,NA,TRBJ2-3,TGCGCCAGCAGCCCACCATCGGGGAGACCAGATACGCAGTATTTT,CASSPPSGRPDTQYF
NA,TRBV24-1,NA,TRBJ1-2,TGTGCCACCAGTGATTCGTGGACAGAGTATGGCTACACCTTC,CATSDSWTEYGYTF
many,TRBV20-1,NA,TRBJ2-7,TGCAGTGCTAGAGATTGGGAGCCCGCCTACGAGCAGTACTTC,CSARDWEPAYEQYF
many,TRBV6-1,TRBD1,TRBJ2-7,TGTGCCAGCACCGACGCGACAGGGGGGTCCTACGAGCAGTACTTC,CASTDATGGSYEQYF
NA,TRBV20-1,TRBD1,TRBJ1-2,TGCAGTGCTTCCCACAGGGGTTATGGCTACACCTTC,CSASHRGYGYTF
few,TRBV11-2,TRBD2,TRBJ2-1,TGTGCCAGCAGCTTGAATGTGGCGGGAGGGGGGGTAAGGAATGAGCAGTTCTTC,CASSLNVAGGGVRNEQFF
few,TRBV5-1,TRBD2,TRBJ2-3,TGCGCCAGCAGCCGACAGGATTCTAGCGGGAGGGCCCTCACAGATACGCAGTATTTT,CASSRQDSSGRALTDTQYF
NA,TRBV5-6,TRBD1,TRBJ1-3,TGTGCCAGCAGCCGAGGACCGGGACAGTTCCTTTCTGGAAACACCATATATTTT,CASSRGPGQFLSGNTIYF
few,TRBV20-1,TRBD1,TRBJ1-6,TGCAGTGCTAGAGATCGCAGAGGGGGCGCGTCGTCACCCCTCCACTTT,CSARDRRGGASSPLHF
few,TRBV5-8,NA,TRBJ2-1,TGTGCCAGCAGCTTGGAGATGTACAATGAGCAGTTCTTC,CASSLEMYNEQFF
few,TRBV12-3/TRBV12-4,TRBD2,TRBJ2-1,TGTGCCAGCAGTCATAGCGGGAGGACCTACAATGAGCAGTTCTTC,CASSHSGRTYNEQFF
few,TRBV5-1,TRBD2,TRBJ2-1,TGCGCCAGCAGCTGGGGGACTAGCGGGACAGGGGAGCAGTTCTTC,CASSWGTSGTGEQFF
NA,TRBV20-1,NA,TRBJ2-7,TGCAGTGCAACGGGACTCCCAGGGACGTCGACCTACGAGCAGTACTTC,CSATGLPGTSTYEQYF
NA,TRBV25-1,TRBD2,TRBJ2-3,TGTGCCAGCAGGAGCGGGAGGGCCTTGCTAGATACGCAGTATTTT,CASRSGRALLDTQYF
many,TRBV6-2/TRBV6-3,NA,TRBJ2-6,TGTGCCAGCAGTTACCAGGGGGCCAACGTCCTGACTTTC,CASSYQGANVLTF
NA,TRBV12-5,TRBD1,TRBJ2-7,TGTGCTAGTGGTTTTGGCGGGACAGGGGTTTCCTACGAGCAGTACTTC,CASGFGGTGVSYEQYF
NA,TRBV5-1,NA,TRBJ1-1,TGCGCCAGCCGACAGAACACGGGACCCCCGCACACTGAAGCTTTCTTT,CASRQNTGPPHTEAFF
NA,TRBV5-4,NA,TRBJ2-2,TGTGCCAGCAGACTGGACAGCAACACCGGGGAGCTGTTTTTT,CASRLDSNTGELFF
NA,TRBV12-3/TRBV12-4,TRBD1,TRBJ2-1,TGTGCCAGCATACCCCGGGACAGGTTCTCGGGTGAGCAGTTCTTC,CASIPRDRFSGEQFF
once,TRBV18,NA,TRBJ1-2,TGTGCCAGCTCACGTCAATCCCGACAGCTACTCTATGGCTACACCTTC,CASSRQSRQLLYGYTF
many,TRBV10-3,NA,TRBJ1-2,TGTGCCATCAGTGAGTCGAAGGCAGCTAACTATGGCTACACCTTC,CAISESKAANYGYTF
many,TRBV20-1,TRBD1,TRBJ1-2,TGCAGTGCTATGTACAGGGGTGGCTACACCTTC,CSAMYRGGYTF
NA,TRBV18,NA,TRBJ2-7,TGTGCCAGCTCTCCTCGGGGAGCCCCAAGCTCCTACGAGCAGTACTTC,CASSPRGAPSSYEQYF
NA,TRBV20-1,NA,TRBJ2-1,TGCAGTGCTAGGTGGCAGGGGGGAGTCAATGAGCAGTTCTTC,CSARWQGGVNEQFF
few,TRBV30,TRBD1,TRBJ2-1,TGTGCCTGGAATTTCCAAAACAGGGGCAATGAGCAGTTCTTC,CAWNFQNRGNEQFF
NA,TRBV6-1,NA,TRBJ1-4,TGTGCCAGCAGTGAAACTCCCAGGCCTAATGAAAAACTGTTTTTT,CASSETPRPNEKLFF
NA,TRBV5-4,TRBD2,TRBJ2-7,TGTGCCAGCAGCTTGGCCGGGGGGGCACTCTACGAGCAGTACTTC,CASSLAGGALYEQYF
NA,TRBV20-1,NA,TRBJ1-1,TGCAGCAGCCAAACGAACACTGAAGCTTTCTTT,CSSQTNTEAFF
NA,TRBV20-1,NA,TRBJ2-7,TGCAGTGCTCCACCAAAGGGGGCCTACGAGCAGTACTTC,CSAPPKGAYEQYF
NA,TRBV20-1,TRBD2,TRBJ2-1,TGCAGTGCTAGCTACGGACTAGCGGAGAACAATGAGCAGTTCTTC,CSASYGLAENNEQFF